These 18 T cell receptor beta chains share one sample of origin, sequenced in a study of response to subunit inactivated influenza vaccine. MiXCR, applied by TCRdb to the RT-PCR reads, yields one record per CDR3 protein. The data hold about 500,000 distinct CDR3 sequences, with approximately 6.9% observed a single time. The sample consisted of PBMCs from blood, taken about 24 months after vaccination. The receptors come from a man aged 50 to 69 who received an inactivated influenza vaccine.

Concerning this clonotype itself: With a much larger clone just one base away, this may be a read error. This rearrangement joins TRBV5-1 to TRBJ2-7; 12 nucleotides align to TRBD2. Germline loops: CDR1 SGHRS, CDR2 YFSETQ. The CDR3 consists of 14 residues. CDR3 residues: CACSPSGRAYEQYF. The CDR3 nucleotides are TGCGCCTGCAGCCCTAGCGGGAGGGCCTACGAGCAGTACTTC.

This sequence joins TRBV28 and TRBJ2-7; tentative D call: TRBD2 (6 bases). Looked up from germline, CDR1 is MDHEN and CDR2 is SYDVKM. Trimming stripped 8 bases from V and 6 bases from J, with 17 bases between. This CDR3 has 13 amino acids. CDR3 bases: TGTGCCAGCGGCGGGCGTGGGGGGAGCGAGCAGTACTTC. Its protein product is CASGGRGGSEQYF.

The gene calls are TRBV20-1 and TRBJ2-7, with D perhaps matching TRBD1 (6 bases). This CDR3 region has 15 residues. The germline CDR1 and CDR2 sequences are DFQATT and SNEGSKA (reference sequence). V lost 6 bases, J lost 2 bases, and 20 bases lay in between. The CDR3, as DNA: TGCAGTGCGACACCACTACAGGGTCTCACCTACGAGCAGTACTTC. As protein: CSATPLQGLTYEQYF.

This clonotype was detected only a few times. The rearrangement uses TRBV6-1 and TRBJ2-1; TRBD2 aligns across 14 bases. The trim removed 6 bases at V and 8 bases at J, leaving 15 bases unmatched. Looked up from germline, CDR1 is MNHNS and CDR2 is SASEGT. The CDR3 has 18 amino acids. The CDR3 coding sequence is TGTGCCAGCAGCTCCGGGACTAGCGGGAGTAGGAGTATAGATGAGCAGTTCTTC. This encodes CASSSGTSGSRSIDEQFF.

This clonotype turned up a few times. The chain joins TRBV2 to TRBJ2-7; the D gene is possibly TRBD1 (6 bases). This CDR3 spans 14 amino acids. V was clipped by 8 bases and J by 2 bases, with 16 bases between them. Germline CDR1 and CDR2: SNHLY and FYNNEI. The CDR3 region has the DNA TGTGCCAGCTGGCCAGGGGTTCGGACCTACGAGCAGTACTTC. Protein: CASWPGVRTYEQYF. Supplemented by reference TRBV2 and TRBJ2-7, the full variable domain reads EPEVTQTPSHQVTQMGQEVILRCVPISNHLYFYWYRQILGQKVEFLVSFYNNEISEKSEIFDDQFSVERPDGSNFTLKIRSTKLEDSAMYFCASWPGVRTYEQYFGPGTRLTVT.

This clonotype has more than one count but fewer than ten. This sequence joins TRBV20-1 and TRBJ2-3; D unclear. The CDR3 covers 15 residues. Trimming shortened V by 5 bases and J by 0 bases, and 15 bases separated the two germline ends. CDR1 and CDR2 from the germline V gene are DFQATT and SNEGSKA (reference sequence). The CDR3 nucleotides are TGCAGTGCTGAGAGGTCGGTTGATAGCACAGATACGCAGTATTTT. Its translation is CSAERSVDSTDTQYF.

This clonotype was seen ten or more times. The chain has TRBV7-8 and TRBJ2-7; maybe TRBD1 (5 bases). This CDR3 comprises 16 residues. Trimming removed 5 bases from V and 4 bases from J, with 21 bases in between. Germline assignment: CDR1 SGHVS and CDR2 FQNEAQ. The DNA for the CDR3 is TGTGCCAGCAGCAACACCGCCAGGGTTGGGTCGTACGAGCAGTACTTC. Residues: CASSNTARVGSYEQYF.

This clonotype has only a few counts. The chain has TRBV7-9 and TRBJ2-3; tentatively, D is TRBD2 (6 bases). Trimming shortened V by 2 bases and J by 1 base, and 10 bases separated the two germline ends. The CDR3 runs 15 residues. Germline V lookup: CDR1 SEHNR, CDR2 FQNEAQ (reference sequence). Written as DNA, the CDR3 is TGTGCCAGCAGCTTAACCAGGGAGGGCACAGATACGCAGTATTTT. It codes for CASSLTREGTDTQYF.

This chain connects TRBV4-2 to TRBJ2-3; a possible D gene is TRBD2 (6 bases). V lost 0 bases and J 3 bases, leaving 16 bases between the germline ends. Germline CDR1 reads LGHNA; CDR2 reads YNFKEQ. This CDR3 region has 17 residues. Written as DNA, the CDR3 is TGTGCCAGCAGCCAAGATTTGACGGGAGAGAGGACAGATACGCAGTATTTT. Its protein product is CASSQDLTGERTDTQYF.

The rearrangement joins TRBV2 to TRBJ2-2; D unclear. This CDR3 is 13 amino acids long. The V and J ends lost 7 bases and 1 base respectively, with 7 bases between them. Per the germline V gene, CDR1 is SNHLY and CDR2 is FYNNEI. As DNA, the CDR3 is TGTGCCAGCAAGATAGAGAACACCGGGGAGCTGTTTTTT. Translation: CASKIENTGELFF.

The V gene is TRBV7-9, the J gene TRBJ2-6, with D unresolved. This CDR3 spans 11 amino acids. V was trimmed by 11 bases and J by 4 bases, leaving 6 bases between them. Germline CDR1 is SEHNR and CDR2 is FQNEAQ (reference sequence). In DNA form, the CDR3 reads TGTGCCCCGGCGGGGGCCAACGTCCTGACTTTC. Amino acid sequence: CAPAGANVLTF.

The rearrangement links TRBV20-1 to TRBJ2-1; perhaps TRBD2 as D (6 bases). The V end lost 5 bases, the J end lost 1 base, and 9 bases lay between the germline ends. The germline V gene encodes CDR1 DFQATT and CDR2 SNEGSKA (reference sequence). The CDR3 runs to 13 residues. Here the CDR3 DNA reads TGCAGTGCTGGGGGACTGTCCTACAATGAGCAGTTCTTC. Residues: CSAGGLSYNEQFF.

This clonotype was seen a handful of times. V usage is TRBV29-1 and J usage is TRBJ2-3, with 9 bases lining up with TRBD2. Per germline, CDR1 SQVTM and CDR2 ANQGSEA. The CDR3 has 14 residues. J was trimmed by 4 bases and V by 7 bases; bases with no gene match: 9. CDR3 bases: TGCAGCGGGGCGGGAGGGGCGGAGGCAGATACGCAGTATTTT. This sequence encodes CSGAGGAEADTQYF.

The chain couples TRBV12-3 or TRBV12-4 to TRBJ2-3; D unresolved. This CDR3 contains 16 residues. The V gene lost 1 base and the J gene lost 0 bases, with 11 bases spanning the gap. CDR3 in DNA: TGTGCCAGCAGTTTAGAAGGGCTGGGGAGCACAGATACGCAGTATTTT. It translates to CASSLEGLGSTDTQYF.

This clonotype turned up a few times. V and J are TRBV6-1 and TRBJ1-2, with no clear D. V lost 6 bases and J 1 base, leaving 18 bases between the germline ends. The germline CDR1 and CDR2 sequences are MNHNS and SASEGT. The CDR3 spans 16 residues. The CDR3 sequence is CASSPGSDHVNYGYTF. CDR3 coding DNA: TGTGCCAGCAGCCCAGGTTCAGATCACGTTAACTATGGCTACACCTTC.

A few counts support this clonotype. In DNA form, the CDR3 reads TGTGCCAGCAGTAAGCCCGGGACTAGCGGGAACTATGAGCAGTTCTTC. Translating it yields CASSKPGTSGNYEQFF. The rearrangement links TRBV28 to TRBJ2-1, with TRBD2 matching over 13 bases. V trimming: 5 bases; J trimming: 8 bases; junction bases outside the gene matches: 9. The germline CDR1 and CDR2 sequences are MDHEN and SYDVKM. The CDR3 runs to 16 residues.

The J gene is TRBJ2-5, the V gene TRBV11-2; D is undetermined. Trimming pared 6 bases from V and 7 bases from J, leaving 9 bases between. This CDR3 comprises 11 residues. Germline lookup yields CDR1 SGHAT and CDR2 FQNNGV. CDR3 residues: CASRADATQYF. In DNA form, the CDR3 reads TGTGCCAGCAGGGCCGATGCGACCCAGTACTTC. The whole variable domain, filled in from reference TRBV11-2 and TRBJ2-5, reads EAGVAQSPRYKIIEKRQSVAFWCNPISGHATLYWYQQILGQGPKLLIQFQNNGVVDDSQLPKDRFSAERLKGVDSTLKIQPAKLEDSAVYLCASRADATQYFGPGTRLLVL.

This clonotype appeared once. V usage is TRBV12-3 or TRBV12-4 and J usage is TRBJ2-1; D remains ambiguous. This CDR3 comprises 14 residues. Deletions cut 1 base from V and 4 bases from J, with 8 bases between. The CDR3 reads CASSLDLGYNEQFF. CDR3 in DNA: TGTGCCAGCAGTTTAGACCTGGGTTACAATGAGCAGTTCTTC.